This T cell receptor beta chain came from a study of blood T cell repertoires in COVID-19. Study-level background: The United States, Italy and Spain supplied acute and convalescent COVID-19 samples.

Sequenced by immunoSEQ multiplex PCR; TCRdb stores in-frame clones only, minus some. Of 260,000 or so clones listed, around 84% are singletons. V lost 2 bases to trimming and J lost 4 bases; unmatched junction nucleotides: 3. CDR3 size: 14 residues. The germline V gene has CDR1 LNHDA and CDR2 SQIVND (reference sequence). This receptor was obtained from a man aged 18 to 30 who had recovered from COVID-19. The V and J genes are TRBV19 and TRBJ2-5; 8 bases align to TRBD2. Sequences were obtained from PBMCs or T cells enriched from blood (not recorded which). CDR3 in amino acids: CASSILAGAETQYF. In nucleotides, the CDR3 is TGTGCCAGTAGTATACTAGCGGGCGCAGAGACCCAGTACTTC.